What follows describes a single TCR beta chain. Its target is unknown. Measured with immunoSEQ multiplex PCR; TCRdb has only the in-frame clones, and not every one. The table records 80,000 to 90,000 clones, approximately 91% of them present only once. This entry belongs to a study of T cell responses to AZD1222 COVID-19 vaccine. Overall study findings and caveats: Baseline serostatus was positive in only five to seven AZD1222 recipients. As reported, nearly half of all spike-specific TCRs target variant regions that are unmutated. Repertoires were sampled only after the peak T cell response. Donor demographics were predominantly white British with a female majority; clonal diversity may be underestimated.

The clonotype comes from an adult who received the AZD1222 COVID-19 vaccine. Source: peripheral blood, taken 28 days after the second AZD1222 dose.

CDR3 bases: TGTGCCAGCAGCTCGTCAGGGGGGGGCAATCAGCCCCAGCATTTT. Its protein is CASSSSGGGNQPQHF. This chain connects TRBV3-1 (or the pseudogene TRBV3-2) to TRBJ1-5; 7 positions agree with TRBD1. The CDR3 sequence is 15 residues long. Trimming took 5 bases from V and 2 from J; bases not matched to a gene: 6. Germline-derived CDR1 and CDR2 are LGHDT and YNNKEL (reference sequence).